Following are 2 T cell receptor beta chains from one sample sequenced in a study of T cell changes during pregnancy in multiple sclerosis. Clones were read by immunoSEQ multiplex PCR, and TCRdb kept only the in-frame ones, dropping some. Among some 40,000 clones, approximately 94% were seen once, and the ten largest hold around 1.6%. Sequenced material: peripheral blood, taken in the third trimester of pregnancy. All receptors derive from a female donor with multiple sclerosis, enrolled in a pregnancy study.

The J gene is TRBJ1-6, the V gene TRBV9; no reliable D call. From germline, CDR1 is SGDLS and CDR2 YYNGEE. The CDR3 extends over 14 amino acids. V lost 0 bases to trimming and J lost 14 bases, with 15 bases between them. CDR3 sequence (DNA): TGTGCCAGCAGCGTAGAATTGCTTAATTCGGCCCTCCACTTT. Translating it yields CASSVELLNSALHF.

This clone was observed once. The chain carries TRBV27 and TRBJ1-6; 7 nucleotides line up with TRBD1. The CDR3 runs 14 residues. Germline CDR1 is MNHEY and CDR2 is SMNVEV (reference sequence). V lost 7 bases and J lost 5; bases outside the gene matches: 5. The CDR3 DNA reads TGTGCCAGCAACACCGGGACAGATAATTCACCCCTCCACTTT. It codes for CASNTGTDNSPLHF.